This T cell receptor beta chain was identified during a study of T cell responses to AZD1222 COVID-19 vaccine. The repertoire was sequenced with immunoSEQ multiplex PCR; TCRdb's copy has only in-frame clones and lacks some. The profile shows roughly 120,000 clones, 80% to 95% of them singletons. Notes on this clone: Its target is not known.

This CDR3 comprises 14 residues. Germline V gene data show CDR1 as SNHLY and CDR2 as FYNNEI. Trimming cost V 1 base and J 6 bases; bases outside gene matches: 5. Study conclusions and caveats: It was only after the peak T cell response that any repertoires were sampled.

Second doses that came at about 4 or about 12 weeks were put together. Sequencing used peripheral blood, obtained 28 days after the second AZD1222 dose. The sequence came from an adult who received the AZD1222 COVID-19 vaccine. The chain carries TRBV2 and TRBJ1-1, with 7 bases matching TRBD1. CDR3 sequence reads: CASSEVGQGAEAFF. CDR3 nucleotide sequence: TGTGCCAGCAGTGAAGTGGGGCAGGGGGCTGAAGCTTTCTTT.